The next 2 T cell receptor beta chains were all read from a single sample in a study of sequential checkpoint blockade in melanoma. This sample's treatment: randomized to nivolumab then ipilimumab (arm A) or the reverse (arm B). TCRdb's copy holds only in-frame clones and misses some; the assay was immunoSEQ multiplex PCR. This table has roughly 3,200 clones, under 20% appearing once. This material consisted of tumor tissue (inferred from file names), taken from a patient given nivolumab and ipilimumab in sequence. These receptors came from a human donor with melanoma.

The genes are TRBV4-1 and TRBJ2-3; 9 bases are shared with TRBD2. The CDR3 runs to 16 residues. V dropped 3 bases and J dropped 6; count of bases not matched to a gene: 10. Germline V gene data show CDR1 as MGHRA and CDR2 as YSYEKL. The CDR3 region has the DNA TGCGCCAGCAGCCATGAAGCGGGGGGACTTGGCGATACGCAGTATTTT. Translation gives CASSHEAGGLGDTQYF.

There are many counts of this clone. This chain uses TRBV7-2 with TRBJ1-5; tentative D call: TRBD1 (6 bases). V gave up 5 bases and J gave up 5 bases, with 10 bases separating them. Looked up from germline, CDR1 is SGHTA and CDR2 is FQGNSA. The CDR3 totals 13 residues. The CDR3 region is CASSRWTDQPQHF. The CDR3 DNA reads TGTGCCAGCAGCCGTTGGACAGATCAGCCCCAGCATTTT.